This T cell receptor beta chain was sequenced in a study of CXCR3-negative and CXCR3-positive naive CD8 T cells. General study results and limits: For naive cells, CXCR3-negative and CXCR3-positive subsets had similar TRBV-TRBJ usage; for memory cells, usage differed. Memory CD8+ T cell repertoires were far less diverse than both naive subsets.

The authors prepared UMI-labeled TRB cDNA libraries by 5' RACE. TCRdb re-called the 5' RACE reads and gives one entry per CDR3 protein, without DNA. This sample's table reports approximately 83,000 distinct CDR3 sequences. CDR1 and CDR2 (germline): SEHNR, FQNEAQ (reference sequence). This CDR3 has 17 residues. CD45RO-CCR7+CD27+CD95- marked naive CD8+ T cells. Comment on this clonotype: Its antigen is currently unknown.

This clonotype originated in a human donor in good health. Some clones in this sample may be carry-over from other donors' samples. The sequencing input was naive CXCR3- CD8+ T cells from blood. Subset here: CD45RO-CCR7+CD27+CD95- naive CD8+ T cells lacking CXCR3 (TNR3-). This sequence joins TRBV7-9 and TRBJ1-1; checking the TCRdb D call of TRBD1 is not possible without DNA. CDR3: CASSPTPSDRENTEAFF.